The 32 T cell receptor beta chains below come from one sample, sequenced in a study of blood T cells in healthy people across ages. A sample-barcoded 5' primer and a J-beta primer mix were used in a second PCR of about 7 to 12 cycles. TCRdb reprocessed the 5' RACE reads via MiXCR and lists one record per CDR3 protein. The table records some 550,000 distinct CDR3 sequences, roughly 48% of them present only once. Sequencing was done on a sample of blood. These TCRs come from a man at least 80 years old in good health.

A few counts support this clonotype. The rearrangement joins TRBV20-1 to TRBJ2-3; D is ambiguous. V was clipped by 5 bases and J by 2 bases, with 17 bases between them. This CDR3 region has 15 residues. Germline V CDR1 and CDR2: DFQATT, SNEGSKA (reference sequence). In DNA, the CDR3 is TGCAGTGCTCGGGTGGCGGAAATCCACACAGATACGCAGTATTTT. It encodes CSARVAEIHTDTQYF.

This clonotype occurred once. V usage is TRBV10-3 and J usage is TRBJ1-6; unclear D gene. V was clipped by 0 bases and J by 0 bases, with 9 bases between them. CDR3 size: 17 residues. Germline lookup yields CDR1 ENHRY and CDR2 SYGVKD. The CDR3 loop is CAISESRLSSYNSPLHF. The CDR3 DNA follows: TGTGCCATCAGTGAGTCGAGGTTAAGCTCCTATAATTCACCCCTCCACTTT.

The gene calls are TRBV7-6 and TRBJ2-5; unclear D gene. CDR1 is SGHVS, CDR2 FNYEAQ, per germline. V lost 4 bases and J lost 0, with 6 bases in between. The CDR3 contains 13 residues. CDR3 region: CASSSMYQETQYF. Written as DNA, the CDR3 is TGTGCCAGCAGCTCTATGTACCAAGAGACCCAGTACTTC.

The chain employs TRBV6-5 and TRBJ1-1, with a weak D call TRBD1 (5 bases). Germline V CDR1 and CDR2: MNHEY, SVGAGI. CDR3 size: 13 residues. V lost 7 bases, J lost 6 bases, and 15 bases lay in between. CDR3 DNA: TGTGCCAGCAAAGGGCCGGGGGTCGCTGAAGCTTTCTTT. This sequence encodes CASKGPGVAEAFF.

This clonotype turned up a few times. The CDR3 region is CASSVRTSGSGQYF. DNA of the CDR3: TGTGCCAGCAGCGTTAGGACTAGCGGTTCCGGCCAGTACTTC. The chain is built from TRBV9 and TRBJ2-5; 10 nucleotides agree with TRBD2. The V segment lost 2 bases and the J segment 10 bases; nucleotides outside the gene matches: 8. CDR1 is SGDLS and CDR2 is YYNGEE in the germline V gene. There are 14 residues in the CDR3.

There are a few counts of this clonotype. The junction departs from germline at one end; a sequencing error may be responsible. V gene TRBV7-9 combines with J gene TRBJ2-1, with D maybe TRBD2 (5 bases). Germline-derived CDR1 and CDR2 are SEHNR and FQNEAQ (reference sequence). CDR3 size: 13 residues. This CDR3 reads CAGSGASYNEQFF. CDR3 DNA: TGTGCCGGCAGCGGAGCATCCTACAATGAGCAGTTCTTC.

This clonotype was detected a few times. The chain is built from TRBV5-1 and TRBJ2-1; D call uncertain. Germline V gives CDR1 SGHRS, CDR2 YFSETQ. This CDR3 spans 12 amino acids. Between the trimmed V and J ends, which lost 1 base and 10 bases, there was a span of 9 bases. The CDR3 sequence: CASSLFPREQFF. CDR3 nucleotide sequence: TGCGCCAGCAGCTTGTTCCCGCGCGAGCAGTTCTTC.

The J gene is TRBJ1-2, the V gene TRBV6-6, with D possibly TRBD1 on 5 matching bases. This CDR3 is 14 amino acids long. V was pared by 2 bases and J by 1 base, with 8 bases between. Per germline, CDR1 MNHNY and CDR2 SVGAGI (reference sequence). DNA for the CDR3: TGTGCCAGCAGTTACGCCAGGGATAACTATGGCTACACCTTC. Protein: CASSYARDNYGYTF.

The chain's CDR3 is CASSWSGDNEQFF. CDR3 coding DNA: TGCGCCAGCAGCTGGTCAGGGGACAATGAGCAGTTCTTC. The chain combines TRBV5-1 with TRBJ2-1, with a tentative D call TRBD1 (6 bases). V lost 3 bases, J lost 5 bases, and 9 bases lay in between. Germline V gene sequence: CDR1 SGHRS, CDR2 YFSETQ. The CDR3 is 13 amino acids.

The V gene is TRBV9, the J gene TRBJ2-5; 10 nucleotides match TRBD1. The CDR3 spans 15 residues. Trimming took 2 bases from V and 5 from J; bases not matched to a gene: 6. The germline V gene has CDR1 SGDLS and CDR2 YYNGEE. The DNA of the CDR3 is TGTGCCAGCAGCGTCCGGGACAGGGGCGGTGAGACCCAGTACTTC. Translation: CASSVRDRGGETQYF.

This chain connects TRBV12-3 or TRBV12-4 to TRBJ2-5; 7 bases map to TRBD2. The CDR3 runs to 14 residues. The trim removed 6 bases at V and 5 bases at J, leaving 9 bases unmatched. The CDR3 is CASSLREAGETQYF. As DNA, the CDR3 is TGTGCCAGCAGCCTTCGGGAGGCTGGGGAGACCCAGTACTTC.

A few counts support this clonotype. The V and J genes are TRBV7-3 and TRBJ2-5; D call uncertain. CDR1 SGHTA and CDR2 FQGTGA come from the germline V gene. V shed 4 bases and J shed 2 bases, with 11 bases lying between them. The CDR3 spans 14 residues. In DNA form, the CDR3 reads TGTGCCAGCAGCTCCTGGGGTGGTCAAGAGACCCAGTACTTC. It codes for CASSSWGGQETQYF.

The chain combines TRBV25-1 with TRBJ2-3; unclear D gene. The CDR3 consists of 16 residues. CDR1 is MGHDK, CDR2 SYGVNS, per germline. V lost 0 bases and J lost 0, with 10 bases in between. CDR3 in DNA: TGTGCCAGCAGTGAATATGGAGCATCTAGCACAGATACGCAGTATTTT. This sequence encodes CASSEYGASSTDTQYF. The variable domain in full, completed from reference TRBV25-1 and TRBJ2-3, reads EADIYQTPRYLVIGTGKKITLECSQTMGHDKMYWYQQDPGMELHLIHYSYGVNSTEKGDLSSESTVSRIRTEHFPLTLESARPSHTSQYLCASSEYGASSTDTQYFGPGTRLTVL.

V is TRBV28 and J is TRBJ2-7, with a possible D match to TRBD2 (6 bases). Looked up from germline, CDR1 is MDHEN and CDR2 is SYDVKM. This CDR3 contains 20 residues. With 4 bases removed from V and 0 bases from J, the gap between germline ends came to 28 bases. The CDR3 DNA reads TGTGCCAGCAGTTACGTAGTTGGGGGGAGCGGGTTGGGGTTCTCCTACGAGCAGTACTTC. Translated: CASSYVVGGSGLGFSYEQYF.

This CDR3 reads CSVVARGRAEAFF. CDR3 coding DNA: TGCAGCGTTGTTGCGCGGGGGAGGGCTGAAGCTTTCTTT. The rearrangement uses TRBV29-1 and TRBJ1-1; weak D call: TRBD1 (5 bases). CDR3 length: 13 residues. Germline CDR1 SQVTM, CDR2 ANQGSEA. V dropped 4 bases and J dropped 6 bases, with 15 bases sitting between them.

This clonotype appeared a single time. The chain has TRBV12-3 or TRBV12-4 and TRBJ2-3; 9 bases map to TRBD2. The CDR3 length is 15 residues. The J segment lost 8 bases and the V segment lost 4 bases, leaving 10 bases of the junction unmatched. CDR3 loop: CASSYARLAEGTQYF. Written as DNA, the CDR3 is TGTGCCAGCAGTTACGCGAGACTAGCGGAGGGTACGCAGTATTTT.

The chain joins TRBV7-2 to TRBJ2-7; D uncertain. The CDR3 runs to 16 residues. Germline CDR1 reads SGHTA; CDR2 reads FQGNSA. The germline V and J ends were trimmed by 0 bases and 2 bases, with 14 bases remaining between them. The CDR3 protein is CASSLASQTQTYEQYF. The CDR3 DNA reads TGTGCCAGCAGCTTAGCTTCTCAGACCCAAACCTACGAGCAGTACTTC.

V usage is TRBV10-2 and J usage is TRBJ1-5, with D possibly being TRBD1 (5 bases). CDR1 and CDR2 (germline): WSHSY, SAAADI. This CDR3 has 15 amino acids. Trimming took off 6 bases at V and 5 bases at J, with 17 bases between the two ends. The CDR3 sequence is CASRPAGGTDQPQHF. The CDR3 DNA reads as TGCGCCAGCAGGCCCGCGGGAGGGACGGATCAGCCCCAGCATTTT.

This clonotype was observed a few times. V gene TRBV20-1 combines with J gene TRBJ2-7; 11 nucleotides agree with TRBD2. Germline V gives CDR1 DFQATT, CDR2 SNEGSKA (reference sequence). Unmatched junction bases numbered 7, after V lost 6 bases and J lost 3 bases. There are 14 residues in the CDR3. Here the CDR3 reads CSALEGLAGYEQYF. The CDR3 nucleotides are TGCAGTGCGCTAGAAGGACTAGCGGGCTACGAGCAGTACTTC.

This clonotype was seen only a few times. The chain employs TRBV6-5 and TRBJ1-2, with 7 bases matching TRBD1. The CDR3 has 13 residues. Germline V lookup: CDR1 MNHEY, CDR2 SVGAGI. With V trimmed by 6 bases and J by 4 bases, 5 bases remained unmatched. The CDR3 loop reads CASRLQGSYGYTF. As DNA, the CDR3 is TGTGCCAGCAGGCTACAGGGGAGCTATGGCTACACCTTC.

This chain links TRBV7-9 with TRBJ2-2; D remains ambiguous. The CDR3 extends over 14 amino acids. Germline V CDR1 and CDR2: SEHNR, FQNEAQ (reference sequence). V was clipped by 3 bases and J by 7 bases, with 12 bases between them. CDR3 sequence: CASSLDYSFGELFF. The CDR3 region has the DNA TGTGCCAGCAGCTTGGATTACTCTTTCGGGGAGCTGTTTTTT.

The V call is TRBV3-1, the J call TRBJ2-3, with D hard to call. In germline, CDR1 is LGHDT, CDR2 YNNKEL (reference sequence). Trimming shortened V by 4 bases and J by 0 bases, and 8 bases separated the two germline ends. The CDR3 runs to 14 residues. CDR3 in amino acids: CASSPMVSTDTQYF. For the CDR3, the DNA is TGTGCCAGCAGCCCGATGGTCAGCACAGATACGCAGTATTTT.

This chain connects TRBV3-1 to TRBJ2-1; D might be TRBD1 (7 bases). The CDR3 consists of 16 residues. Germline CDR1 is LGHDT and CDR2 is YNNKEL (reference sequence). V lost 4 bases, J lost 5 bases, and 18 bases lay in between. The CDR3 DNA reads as TGTGCCAGCAGCCCACAGGGGCTGGGGGGACACAATGAGCAGTTCTTC. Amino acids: CASSPQGLGGHNEQFF.

The CDR3 sequence: CASSGMTGKETQYF. The CDR3, as DNA: TGTGCCAGCAGCGGGATGACAGGGAAAGAGACCCAGTACTTC. The chain links TRBV7-9 to TRBJ2-5, with 7 bases identical to TRBD1. With V trimmed by 5 bases and J by 3 bases, 6 bases remained unmatched. The CDR3 is made up of 14 amino acids. Germline assignment: CDR1 SEHNR and CDR2 FQNEAQ (reference sequence). Full variable domain (missing parts from reference TRBV7-9 and TRBJ2-5): DTGVSQNPRHKITKRGQNVTFRCDPISEHNRLYWYRQTLGQGPEFLTYFQNEAQLEKSRLLSDRFSAERPKGSFSTLEIQRTEQGDSAMYLCASSGMTGKETQYFGPGTRLLVL.

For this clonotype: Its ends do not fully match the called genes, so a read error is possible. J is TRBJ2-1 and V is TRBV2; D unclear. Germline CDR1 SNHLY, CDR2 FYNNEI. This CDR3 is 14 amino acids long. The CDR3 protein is CASSDTLTVNEQFF. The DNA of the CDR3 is TGTGCCAGCAGTGACACCCTAACAGTCAATGAGCAGTTCTTT.

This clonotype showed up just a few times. The CDR3 bases are TGCGCCAGCAGCCAAAGGGAGAGGGACACTCTGTTCTTC. Amino acid sequence: CASSQRERDTLFF. The chain employs TRBV4-3 and TRBJ2-1; tentatively, D is TRBD1 (6 bases). V dropped 2 bases and J dropped 15 bases, with 17 bases sitting between them. CDR3 length: 13 residues. Germline V gene sequence: CDR1 LGHNA, CDR2 YSLEER.

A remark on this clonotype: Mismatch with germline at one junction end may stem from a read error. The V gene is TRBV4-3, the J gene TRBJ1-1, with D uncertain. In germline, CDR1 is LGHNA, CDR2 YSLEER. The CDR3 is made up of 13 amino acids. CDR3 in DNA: TGCGCCAGCAGCCAACACCTGAACAATGAAGCTTTCTTT. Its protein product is CASSQHLNNEAFF.

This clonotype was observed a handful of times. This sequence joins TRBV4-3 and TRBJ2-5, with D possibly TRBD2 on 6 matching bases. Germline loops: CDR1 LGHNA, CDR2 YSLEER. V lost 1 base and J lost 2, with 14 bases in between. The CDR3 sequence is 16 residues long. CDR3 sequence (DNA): TGCGCCAGCAGCCAAGGCTCGACTGGGAGGCAAGAGACCCAGTACTTC. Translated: CASSQGSTGRQETQYF.

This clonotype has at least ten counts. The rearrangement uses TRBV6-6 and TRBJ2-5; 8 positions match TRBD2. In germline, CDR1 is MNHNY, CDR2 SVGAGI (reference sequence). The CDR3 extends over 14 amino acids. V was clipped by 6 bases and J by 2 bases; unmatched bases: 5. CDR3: CASSQGGRQETQYF. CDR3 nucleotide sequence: TGTGCCAGCAGCCAAGGCGGGAGGCAAGAGACCCAGTACTTC.

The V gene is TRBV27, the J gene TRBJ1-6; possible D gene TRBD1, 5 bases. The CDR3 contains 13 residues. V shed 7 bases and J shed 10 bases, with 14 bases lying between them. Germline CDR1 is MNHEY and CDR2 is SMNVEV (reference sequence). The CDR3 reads CASTSFAGSPLHF. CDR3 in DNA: TGTGCCAGCACTTCATTCGCAGGGTCACCCCTCCACTTT.

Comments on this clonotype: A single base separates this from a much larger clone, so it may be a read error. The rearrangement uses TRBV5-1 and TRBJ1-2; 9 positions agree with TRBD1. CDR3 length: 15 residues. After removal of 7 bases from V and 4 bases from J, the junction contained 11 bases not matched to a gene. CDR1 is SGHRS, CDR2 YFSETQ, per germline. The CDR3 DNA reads TGCGCCAGCTACTTGAACAGGGGGCGCGTCTATGGCTACACCTTC. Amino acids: CASYLNRGRVYGYTF.

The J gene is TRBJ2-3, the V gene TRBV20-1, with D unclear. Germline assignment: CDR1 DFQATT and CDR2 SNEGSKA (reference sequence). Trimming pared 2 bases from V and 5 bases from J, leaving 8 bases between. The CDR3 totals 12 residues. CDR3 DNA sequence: TGCAGTGCTAGACCCAAGCAAGATACGCAGTATTTT. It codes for CSARPKQDTQYF.